This TCR beta chain was captured in a study of T cell repertoires in cytomegalovirus infection. Looking at the study overall: The public TCR beta signatures pointed to both CMV infection and matching HLA type.

Findings of the study overall: Summed frequency of public TCR beta families distinguished CMV carriers with the relevant HLA. In two of eight donors, the top clonotype was HLA-C-restricted CMV-specific.

From the reads, TCRdb called clonotypes with MiXCR, one entry per CDR3 protein. This table has around 290,000 distinct CDR3 sequences, over 20% appearing once. This clonotype was seen a handful of times. What it recognizes is unknown. The sequencing sample was made of PBMCs. This sequence was found in a human donor in good health (CMV status not recorded). Some clones in this sample may be carry-over from other donors' samples.

The DNA of the CDR3 is TGTGCCAGCAGGCTAGACGGACACAATCAGCCCCAGCATTTT. This codes for CASRLDGHNQPQHF. The genes are TRBV6-2 or TRBV6-3 and TRBJ1-5; D possibly corresponds to TRBD1 (5 bases). CDR3 length: 14 residues. CDR1 is MNHEY, CDR2 SVGEGT, per germline. V was shortened by 6 bases and J by 3 bases, with 12 bases between the two germline ends.